Below, one T cell receptor (beta chain) is given with its context. The ends were cut back, 3 bases at V and 5 bases at J, with 10 bases in the middle. In germline, CDR1 is SGHNT, CDR2 YENEEA. The CDR3 runs to 13 residues. This sample was taken from a study of T cell changes during pregnancy in multiple sclerosis. The data were produced by immunoSEQ multiplex PCR, yet TCRdb's version contains in-frame clones alone and is incomplete. Of 55,000 or so clones listed, roughly 90% are singletons. The genes are TRBV11-3 and TRBJ2-5; tentatively, D is TRBD2 (5 bases). The source of this sequence is a female donor in good health, enrolled as a control in a pregnancy study. This specimen was CD4+ T cells from peripheral blood mononuclear cells, taken after pregnancy. CDR3 nucleotides: TGTGCCAGCAGCTTTCGGGGTCGGGAGACCCAGTACTTC. This translates into CASSFRGRETQYF.